The 5 T cell receptor beta chains in this list originate from one sample, sequenced in a study of shared clonotypes between healthy human individuals (dated by TCRdb to the early 2020s). Receptor amplification or capture employed the immunoSEQ multiplex PCR assay. The immuneACCESS repertoire file appears here via TCRdb, limited to in-frame rearrangements. These files lack a portion of the clones; in checked studies, under half of the deficit traces to unresolved V genes, and the cause of the others is not known. This sample has over 2 million clones in its table, and 85% to 95% of those were observed once. The ten biggest clones cover about 0.41% of the sample. Source material: naive CD4+ T cells from PBMCs. The intended sense of this specimen's cell subset or site label: CD45RA+ positively selected. These receptors originate from a man younger than 30 in good health. Some clones in this sample may be carry-over from other donors' samples.

The chain combines TRBV29-1 with TRBJ1-4, with D unresolved. The germline V gene has CDR1 SQVTM and CDR2 ANQGSEA. The CDR3 has 12 amino acids. Trimming left V 1 base short and J 8 bases short, with 8 bases between. As DNA, the CDR3 is TGCAGCGTTGAAGGGGTAGGGGAAAAACTGTTTTTT. Residues: CSVEGVGEKLFF. Complete variable domain (other parts from reference TRBV29-1 and TRBJ1-4): SAVISQKPSRDICQRGTSLTIQCQVDSQVTMMFWYRQQPGQSLTLIATANQGSEATYESGFVIDKFPISRPNLTFSTLTVSNMSPEDSSIYLCSVEGVGEKLFFGSGTQLSVL.

The rearrangement uses TRBV27 and TRBJ1-5, with TRBD1 matching over 7 bases. Germline V gene sequence: CDR1 MNHEY, CDR2 SMNVEV (reference sequence). With V trimmed by 7 bases and J by 3 bases, 3 bases remained unmatched. The CDR3 has 13 amino acids. Written as DNA, the CDR3 is TGTGCCAGCACGACAGGGTCCAATCAGCCCCAGCATTTT. The encoded protein is CASTTGSNQPQHF.

The chain couples TRBV6-5 to TRBJ2-7; 8 bases fit TRBD1. V lost 6 bases to trimming and J lost 2 bases; unmatched junction nucleotides: 9. Germline V CDR1 and CDR2: MNHEY, SVGAGI. The CDR3 loop spans 15 amino acids. As DNA, the CDR3 is TGTGCCAGCAGACCCCTGGGACAGGACCCCTACGAGCAGTACTTC. Amino acid sequence: CASRPLGQDPYEQYF.

This clone was detected only once. The chain employs TRBV7-2 and TRBJ2-1, with 10 bases identical to TRBD2. The CDR3 runs 19 residues. CDR1 and CDR2 (germline): SGHTA, FQGNSA. The V segment lost 1 base and the J segment 0 bases; nucleotides outside the gene matches: 9. The CDR3 DNA is TGTGCCAGCAGCTTAGGCGGGGGGAAGCGGGAGGGCTCCTACAATGAGCAGTTCTTC. It encodes CASSLGGGKREGSYNEQFF.

This sequence joins TRBV11-3 and TRBJ1-1; D is uncertain. This CDR3 is built from 14 residues. CDR1 SGHNT and CDR2 YENEEA come from the germline V gene. V was trimmed by 5 bases and J by 4 bases, leaving 14 bases between them. The CDR3 is CASSLESKGTEAFF. The CDR3 DNA sequence: TGTGCCAGCAGCCTTGAGAGTAAGGGCACTGAAGCTTTCTTT.